What follows is one TCR beta chain and its context. The sample is drawn from a study of blood T cell repertoires in COVID-19. Study overall: Researchers got acute and convalescent COVID-19 samples from the United States, Italy and Spain. T cells, B-cell-depleted T cells, or PBMCs supplied cDNA or gDNA.

Original data processing: Cell counts per sample came from amplifying reference gene primers. Profiling relied on immunoSEQ multiplex PCR, and the TCRdb table lists in-frame clones only, not all of them. V, J and clone size are taken as reported in that table, and D and trimming were inferred from the DNA itself. The sample lists more than 85,000 clones, 70% to 90% occurring once. The CDR3 spans 15 residues. Trimming cost V 3 bases and J 3 bases; bases outside gene matches: 4. The germline CDR1 and CDR2 sequences are SGHAT and FQNNGV. Sample: peripheral blood. The clonotype originates from a man aged 70-80 years with acute or convalescent COVID-19. V and J are TRBV11-2 and TRBJ2-5, with 10 bases identical to TRBD2. The CDR3 bases are TGTGCCAGCAGCTTTAATAGCGGGGGGAAAGAGACCCAGTACTTC. Protein product: CASSFNSGGKETQYF.